This T cell receptor beta chain stems from a study of post-analysis software for immune sequencing data. Comments on this clonotype: As yet, its antigen is unknown.

Study-wide results and caveats: Same-batch preparations were strongly co-clustered by F measure. Patients used several TRBV segments, including TRBV5-6, TRBV5-1 and TRBV20-1, more often than controls.

Prepared TCR beta cDNA libraries contained unique molecular identifiers. cDNA molecules numbering roughly 0.5 million came from approximately 1 to 10 million T cells. TCRdb processed the PCR reads anew with MiXCR; each CDR3 protein has one entry. The sample lists over 150,000 distinct CDR3 sequences; about 29% were seen once. The CDR3 totals 15 residues. The germline V gene has CDR1 SGHTA and CDR2 FQGNSA. Trimming took 1 base from V and 5 from J, leaving 11 bases between them. The chain joins TRBV7-2 to TRBJ1-4, with a weak D call TRBD1 (5 bases). Sequencing was carried out using blood. This TCR was sampled from a girl aged 10 to 17 with multiple sclerosis. The DNA for the CDR3 is TGTGCCAGCAGCTTAGTTTCAGGGCCAAATGAAAAACTGTTTTTT. It yields the protein CASSLVSGPNEKLFF. Combining the CDR3 with reference TRBV7-2 and TRBJ1-4 gives the whole variable domain GAGVSQSPSNKVTEKGKDVELRCDPISGHTALYWYRQSLGQGLEFLIYFQGNSAPDKSGLPSDRFSAERTGGSVSTLTIQRTQQEDSAVYLCASSLVSGPNEKLFFGSGTQLSVL.